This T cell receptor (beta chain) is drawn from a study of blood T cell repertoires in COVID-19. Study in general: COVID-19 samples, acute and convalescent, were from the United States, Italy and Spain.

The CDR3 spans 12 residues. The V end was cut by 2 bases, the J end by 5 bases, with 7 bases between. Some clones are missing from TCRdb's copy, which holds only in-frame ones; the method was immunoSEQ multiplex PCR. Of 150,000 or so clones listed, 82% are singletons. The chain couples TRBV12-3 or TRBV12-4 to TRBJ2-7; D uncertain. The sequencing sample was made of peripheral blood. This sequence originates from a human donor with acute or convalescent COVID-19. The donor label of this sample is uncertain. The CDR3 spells CASSLFPDEQYF. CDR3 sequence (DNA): TGTGCCAGCAGTTTATTCCCGGACGAGCAGTACTTC.